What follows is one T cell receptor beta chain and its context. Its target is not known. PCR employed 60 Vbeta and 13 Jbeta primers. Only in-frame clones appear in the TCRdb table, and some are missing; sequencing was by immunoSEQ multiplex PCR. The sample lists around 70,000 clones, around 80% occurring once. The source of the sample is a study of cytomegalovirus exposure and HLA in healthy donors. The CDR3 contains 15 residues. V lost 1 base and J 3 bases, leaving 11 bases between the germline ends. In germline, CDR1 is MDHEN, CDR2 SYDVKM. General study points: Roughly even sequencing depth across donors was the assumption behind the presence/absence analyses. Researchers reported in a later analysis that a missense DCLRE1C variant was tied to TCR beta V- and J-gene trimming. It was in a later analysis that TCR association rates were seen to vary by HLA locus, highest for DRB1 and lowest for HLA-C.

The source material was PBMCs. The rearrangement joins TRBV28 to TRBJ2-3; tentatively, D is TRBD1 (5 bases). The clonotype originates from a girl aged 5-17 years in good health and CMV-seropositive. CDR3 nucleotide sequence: TGTGCCAGCAGTTTATCGGGCAGGGTAACAGATACGCAGTATTTT. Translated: CASSLSGRVTDTQYF.